Sequencing of this T cell receptor beta chain was carried out in a study of regulatory T cells in long-lasting Graves disease. The sample holds many counts of this clonotype. Stated time point: newly diagnosed GD, antithyroid drugs for less than 3 months. PBMC RNA served as the TCR library source. Assembly of TCR beta libraries relied on iRepertoire HTBI primers together with Arm-PCR of CDR3 regions. A single record per CDR3 protein comes from TCRdb applying MiXCR to the multiplex PCR reads. The table records around 400,000 distinct CDR3 sequences, about 15% of them present only once. These same data were also listed under a study on T cells in Graves' hyperthyroidism and ophthalmopathy.

This TCR was sampled from a woman in her thirties or forties with Graves disease. Sequencing was performed on peripheral blood mononuclear cells (PBMCs), taken at new diagnosis, from a patient treated with antithyroid drugs.

This CDR3 reads CSVTGRLQTEAFF. The CDR3 nucleotides read TGCAGCGTCACAGGGAGACTTCAAACTGAAGCTTTCTTT. The chain recombines TRBV29-1 with TRBJ1-1, with D possibly TRBD1 on 6 matching bases. The germline V gene has CDR1 SQVTM and CDR2 ANQGSEA. The V end lost 6 bases, the J end lost 5 bases, and 16 bases lay between the germline ends. This CDR3 has 13 residues.